The 31 T cell receptor delta chains below come from one sample, sequenced in a study of gamma-delta chains in newborns, infants, children. TCRdb processed the reads again with the CATT caller. Among about 1,600 delta-chain clones, 40% to 45% were seen once, and the ten largest hold around a sixth. Material for sequencing was blood. These receptors all come from a child who had a fever.

Notes on this clone: A much larger clone differs by one base, so this may be a read error. The rearrangement joins TRDV2 to TRDJ1; 7 bases align to TRDD3. Germline CDR1 is GEAIGNYY and CDR2 is EKD. The V and J ends lost 1 base and 7 bases, in that order; junction bases with no gene match: 8. CDR3 length: 14 residues. The CDR3, as DNA: TGTGCCTGTGACACGATGGGGGAGAACGGTAAACTCATCTTT. This codes for CACDTMGENGKLIF.

This clone was seen only a few times. The sample holds other DNA sequences that translate to the same CDR3. The chain is built from TRDV2 and TRDJ1; unclear D gene. This CDR3 is 18 amino acids long. With 3 bases removed from V and 0 bases from J, the gap between germline ends came to 22 bases. In germline, CDR1 is GEAIGNYY, CDR2 EKD. The CDR3 DNA is TGTGCCTGTGACCCACTCGCCCTCGCCGACCCGTACACCGATAAACTCATCTTT. Its protein product is CACDPLALADPYTDKLIF.

Only a few counts were recorded for this clone. V is TRDV2 and J is TRDJ3; D may be TRDD3 (6 bases). Trimming left V 0 bases short and J 0 bases short, with 14 bases between. Germline values: CDR1 GEAIGNYY, CDR2 EKD. The CDR3 is made up of 19 amino acids. The CDR3 sequence is CACDTGWGRGSWDTRQMFF. The CDR3 DNA reads TGTGCCTGTGACACCGGCTGGGGAAGAGGCTCCTGGGACACCCGACAGATGTTTTTC.

As regards this clone: This may stem from a read error, because a much larger clone lies one nucleotide away. Other DNA sequences in this sample translate to the same CDR3. The chain recombines TRDV2 with TRDJ1, with 11 bases identical to TRDD3. The CDR3 is 15 amino acids. Germline V gives CDR1 GEAIGNYY, CDR2 EKD. V was pared by 1 base and J by 9 bases, with 9 bases of the junction left unmatched. This CDR3 is CACDTLMGDTQELIF. As DNA, the CDR3 is TGTGCCTGTGACACTCTGATGGGGGATACGCAAGAACTCATCTTT.

Remarks on this clone: Possible read error: a much larger clone is one base away. This chain uses TRDV2 with TRDJ1, with D unresolved. CDR1 and CDR2 from the germline V gene are GEAIGNYY and EKD. The CDR3 spans 15 residues. V lost 5 bases, J lost 4 bases, and 19 bases lay in between. CDR3 region: CACGLVTHRGDKLIF. The CDR3 nucleotides are TGTGCCTGTGGTCTGGTGACCCACAGGGGCGATAAACTCATCTTT.

This clone was observed a single time. A far larger clone is just one base off, so this is likely a read error. The gene calls are TRDV1 and TRDJ2, with 9 bases lining up with TRDD3. Per germline, CDR1 TSWWSYY and CDR2 QGS. This CDR3 is 25 amino acids long. V trimming: 3 bases; J trimming: 6 bases; junction bases outside the gene matches: 35. The CDR3 nucleotides are TGTGCTCTTGGGGACTCCCTAGATTGGGTTATCCCTTTTAGGGGATACGAGTTAGGTTCAGCACAACTCTTCTTT. Encoded protein: CALGDSLDWVIPFRGYELGSAQLFF.

For this clone: A much larger clone sits a single nucleotide away, making a read error possible. The genes are TRDV1 and TRDJ1; TRDD3 matches at 11 bases. Germline loops: CDR1 TSWWSYY, CDR2 QGS. This CDR3 comprises 27 residues. This CDR3 is CALGELSVWHGGDWGIRGRLYTDRLIF. DNA for the CDR3: TGTGCTCTTGGGGAACTATCTGTTTGGCACGGAGGGGACTGGGGGATAAGGGGTCGACTGTACACCGATAGACTCATCTTT.

This clone is labeled large. The gene calls are TRDV2 and TRDJ1; a weak D match, TRDD2 (8 bases). Germline loops: CDR1 GEAIGNYY, CDR2 EKD. Trimming cost V 3 bases and J 0 bases, with 31 bases left between them. CDR3 length equals 21 residues. The CDR3 loop reads CACDPLPTVEGYPPYTDKLIF. Written as DNA, the CDR3 is TGTGCCTGTGACCCGCTTCCTACCGTTGAGGGATACCCCCCCTACACCGATAAACTCATCTTT.

By share of the sample, this clone is medium-sized. The chain uses TRDV1 and TRDJ1; TRDD3 matches 8 bases. J lost 3 bases, V lost 1 base, and 4 bases had no gene match. This CDR3 is built from 15 residues. The germline V gene has CDR1 TSWWSYY and CDR2 QGS. The CDR3 DNA is TGTGCTCTTGGGGAACGTTCGGGATACGCCGATAAACTCATCTTT. This codes for CALGERSGYADKLIF.

This clone appeared a few times. The CDR3 spells CACDTLLRDFGGGDKTDKLIF. The CDR3 coding sequence is TGTGCCTGTGACACTCTCCTACGTGACTTCGGGGGGGGGGATAAAACCGATAAACTCATCTTT. This rearrangement joins TRDV2 to TRDJ1; 8 nucleotides line up with TRDD3. The germline gives CDR1 GEAIGNYY, CDR2 EKD. The V and J ends lost 1 base and 2 bases, in that order; junction bases with no gene match: 23. The CDR3 runs to 21 residues.

A remark on this clone: A much larger clone sits a single nucleotide away, making a read error possible. The V and J genes are TRDV2 and TRDJ1; weak D call: TRDD3 (6 bases). The germline V gene has CDR1 GEAIGNYY and CDR2 EKD. The CDR3 runs to 15 residues. V shed 1 base and J shed 10 bases, with 21 bases lying between them. The CDR3 sequence: CACDTLGTVPGRLIF. DNA of the CDR3: TGTGCCTGTGACACGCTGGGGACTGTTCCCGGGAGACTCATCTTT.

Turning to this clone: DNA and listed protein disagree at residue 10, so the protein shown here was translated from the DNA. This rearrangement joins TRDV2 to TRDJ1, with 11 bases identical to TRDD3. Germline trimming cut 2 bases from V and 1 base from J; bases unmatched to any gene: 8. Germline CDR1 is GEAIGNYY and CDR2 is EKD. The CDR3 extends over 17 amino acids. The CDR3 sequence: CACDRLGDISPTDKLIF. CDR3 coding DNA: TGTGCCTGTGACAGACTGGGGGATATCTCCCCCACCGATAAACTCATCTTT.

Comments on this clone: A much more abundant neighbour one base away suggests this may be a read error. This chain connects TRDV2 to TRDJ3, with D possibly being TRDD3 (6 bases). The CDR3 consists of 12 residues. With 7 bases removed from V and 17 bases from J, the gap between germline ends came to 17 bases. Germline CDR1 GEAIGNYY, CDR2 EKD. This CDR3 is CACGRARGKMFF. CDR3 DNA: TGTGCCTGCGGCAGGGCGCGGGGGAAGATGTTTTTC.

This clone was seen more than once but under ten times. The chain joins TRDV2 to TRDJ1; 8 positions agree with TRDD3. CDR3 size: 18 residues. The V and J ends lost 5 bases and 0 bases, in that order; junction bases with no gene match: 16. Germline CDR1 reads GEAIGNYY; CDR2 reads EKD. For the CDR3, the DNA is TGTGCCTGTGCCCGTTTGGTGGGGGATCTCTACTACACCGATAAACTCATCTTT. Translating gives CACARLVGDLYYTDKLIF.

Comments on this clone: A much larger clone differs by one base, so this may be a read error. This rearrangement joins TRDV1 to TRDJ1; TRDD3 agrees at 11 bases. J lost 0 bases, V lost 4 bases, and 34 bases had no gene match. The CDR3 has 26 residues. Germline CDR1 reads TSWWSYY; CDR2 reads QGS. As DNA, the CDR3 is TGTGCTCTTGGGGTACACCGGGACCTGGCCTTCTTGTACTGGGGGATAAAGTGGGTGTACACCGATAAACTCATCTTT. As protein: CALGVHRDLAFLYWGIKWVYTDKLIF.

This clone is classed as large. As DNA, the CDR3 is TGTGCCTGTGACGGGCTGGGGGATCTAGGCGATAAACTCATCTTT. Residues: CACDGLGDLGDKLIF. The chain combines TRDV2 with TRDJ1; 9 bases map to TRDD3. The CDR3 has 15 amino acids. The trim removed 3 bases at V and 4 bases at J, leaving 8 bases unmatched. CDR1 is GEAIGNYY, CDR2 EKD, per germline.

This clone appeared a single time. One base away lies a much larger clone, so this may be a sequencing read error. The chain carries TRDV2 and TRDJ1, with D unresolved. Germline CDR1 reads GEAIGNYY; CDR2 reads EKD. Deletions cut 0 bases from V and 3 bases from J, with 10 bases between. This CDR3 region has 14 residues. The CDR3 reads CACDTLGGADKLIF. The CDR3 DNA sequence: TGTGCCTGTGACACCCTTGGAGGGGCCGATAAACTCATCTTT.

As concerns this clone: A much larger clone sits a single nucleotide away, making a read error possible. The chain is built from TRDV1 and TRDJ1, with 12 positions matching TRDD3. Unmatched junction bases numbered 43, after V lost 2 bases and J lost 0 bases. The CDR3 covers 30 residues. The V gene's germline CDR1 is TSWWSYY and CDR2 QGS. The CDR3 DNA is TGTGCTCTTGGGGAAGGGTCTGTCGGCCTAGCCGGTCCATACTGGGGGATACACCTATTGGGCCTTCGCGACACCGATAAACTCATCTTT. Protein: CALGEGSVGLAGPYWGIHLLGLRDTDKLIF.

This clone was seen more than once but under ten times. One base away lies a much larger clone, so this may be a sequencing read error. Other DNA sequences within the sample encode an identical CDR3. CDR3 sequence (DNA): TGTGCCTGCGACACCGTACTGGGTTCCGATAAACTCATCTTT. It encodes CACDTVLGSDKLIF. This sequence joins TRDV2 and TRDJ1; D is possibly TRDD3 (6 bases). This CDR3 spans 14 amino acids. CDR1 and CDR2 (germline): GEAIGNYY, EKD.

There are a few counts of this clone. A clone one base away is much larger, so this may be a read error. The V and J genes are TRDV2 and TRDJ1, with TRDD3 matching 10 bases. The length of the CDR3 is 18 residues. The germline V gene has CDR1 GEAIGNYY and CDR2 EKD. The CDR3, as DNA: TGTGCCTGTGGCACCGTTCCCGCCCTTAGGGGGGATACGAGTAAACTCATCTTT. Translating it yields CACGTVPALRGDTSKLIF.

By its share, this clone is large (0.1 to 1%). The chain is built from TRDV2 and TRDJ1; D might be TRDD3 (5 bases). This CDR3 has 17 residues. Trimming stripped 1 base from V and 4 bases from J, with 21 bases between. The V gene's germline CDR1 is GEAIGNYY and CDR2 EKD. The CDR3 region is CACDTLSAGHGIDKLIF. For the CDR3, the DNA is TGTGCCTGTGACACACTTTCTGCGGGTCATGGGATCGATAAACTCATCTTT.

This clone occurred a few times. A read error is likely here: a far larger clone is one base away. The sample contains more than one DNA sequence encoding this CDR3. This sequence joins TRDV3 and TRDJ2; 9 nucleotides agree with TRDD3. CDR3 size: 13 residues. With V trimmed by 4 bases and J by 8 bases, 8 bases remained unmatched. Germline loops: CDR1 TVYSNPD, CDR2 GDNSRS (reference sequence). Here the CDR3 reads CASTYWGTAQLFF. For the CDR3, the DNA is TGTGCCTCAACGTACTGGGGGACGGCACAACTCTTCTTT.

This clone has a handful of counts. The protein TCRdb lists belongs to a much larger clone and differs from this DNA's translation at residue 10, which points to a read error; the protein shown is made from the DNA. V and J are TRDV2 and TRDJ3, with D tentatively TRDD3 (5 bases). Trimming left V 4 bases short and J 5 bases short, with 17 bases between. Germline V gene data show CDR1 as GEAIGNYY and CDR2 as EKD. The CDR3 is 17 residues long. The DNA of the CDR3 is TGTGCCTGTGAATTTGCCGGGGGTGCCCGGGACACCCGACAGATGTTTTTC. Translation gives CACEFAGGARDTRQMFF.

The chain uses TRDV2 and TRDJ3; 10 positions agree with TRDD3. This CDR3 contains 19 residues. Germline CDR1 and CDR2: GEAIGNYY and EKD. The J segment lost 1 base and the V segment lost 1 base, leaving 6 bases of the junction unmatched. The CDR3 is CACDTGGIRVSWDTRQMFF. In DNA, the CDR3 is TGTGCCTGTGACACGGGGGGGATACGCGTATCCTGGGACACCCGACAGATGTTTTTC.

To note about this clone: This clone may be a read error of a much larger clone one base away. The CDR3 is CACDVLGAPSDKPIF. In DNA, the CDR3 is TGTGCCTGTGACGTACTGGGGGCACCCTCCGATAAACCCATCTTT. V is TRDV2 and J is TRDJ1, with 8 bases identical to TRDD3. The CDR3 contains 15 residues. The germline CDR1 and CDR2 sequences are GEAIGNYY and EKD.

The table lists this clone with a few counts. J is TRDJ1 and V is TRDV2; TRDD3 aligns across 9 bases. This CDR3 comprises 23 residues. V lost 3 bases and J lost 1; bases outside the gene matches: 29. Germline assignment: CDR1 GEAIGNYY and CDR2 EKD. CDR3 sequence: CACDVLTPKARTGTGGSTDKLIF. The DNA for the CDR3 is TGTGCCTGTGACGTACTCACTCCTAAGGCGCGTACAGGCACTGGGGGAAGCACCGATAAACTCATCTTT.

With regard to this clone: A read error may explain this, as a much larger clone is one base away. This chain connects TRDV2 to TRDJ3; 10 bases align to TRDD3. Germline V gives CDR1 GEAIGNYY, CDR2 EKD. The CDR3 is 21 residues long. The DNA for the CDR3 is TGTGCCTGTGACACCGGCGGGGTGGGGGATACCGGCTCCTGGGACACCCGACGGATGTTTTTC. Translation: CACDTGGVGDTGSWDTRRMFF.

This clone qualifies as large. V usage is TRDV2 and J usage is TRDJ2, with D maybe TRDD3 (5 bases). CDR1 is GEAIGNYY, CDR2 EKD, per germline. The CDR3 sequence is 13 residues long. Trimming removed 0 bases from V and 4 bases from J, with 5 bases in between. DNA for the CDR3: TGTGCCTGTGACACCTGGGGGACAGCACAACTCTTCTTT. Amino acid sequence: CACDTWGTAQLFF.

The J gene is TRDJ1, the V gene TRDV2, with 13 bases that match TRDD3. Germline lookup yields CDR1 GEAIGNYY and CDR2 EKD. The CDR3 is made up of 19 amino acids. V was clipped by 1 base and J by 2 bases; unmatched bases: 12. The DNA for the CDR3 is TGTGCCTGTGACACTGTAGGTCCGATACTGGGGGATACGACCGATAAACTCATCTTT. Translation: CACDTVGPILGDTTDKLIF.

This chain links TRDV2 with TRDJ3, with 9 bases fitting TRDD3. V lost 0 bases to trimming and J lost 0 bases; unmatched junction nucleotides: 11. The CDR3 spans 21 residues. Germline V gene lookup returns CDR1 GEAIGNYY and CDR2 EKD. The CDR3 bases are TGTGCCTGTGACACCGCCCCTACTGGGGGACCGGGCTCCTGGGACACCCGACAGATGTTTTTC. Its protein is CACDTAPTGGPGSWDTRQMFF.

The gene calls are TRDV2 and TRDJ3, with 9 nucleotides matching TRDD3. Per the germline V gene, CDR1 is GEAIGNYY and CDR2 is EKD. The ends lost 0 bases at V and 1 base at J; junction bases unmatched: 12. The CDR3 is 21 amino acids. In DNA, the CDR3 is TGTGCCTGTGACACCGCGGATATACTGGGGGACCAGTCCTGGGACACCCGACAGATGTTTTTC. Translation: CACDTADILGDQSWDTRQMFF.